Below are 2 T cell receptor beta chains sequenced from a single sample in a study of blood T cell repertoires in COVID-19. TCRdb's copy holds only in-frame clones and misses some; the assay was immunoSEQ multiplex PCR. This sample has roughly 39,000 clones, with about 89% found just once. Sequencing was carried out using peripheral blood. The receptors derive from a man in his forties or fifties with active or convalescent COVID-19.

The chain recombines TRBV5-4 with TRBJ1-2; 8 bases are shared with TRBD1. V shed 1 base and J 8 bases; nucleotides not matched to a gene: 10. CDR3 length: 15 amino acids. Germline values: CDR1 SGHNT, CDR2 YYREEE (reference sequence). CDR3 residues: CASSLLTGGGKGYTF. CDR3 coding DNA: TGTGCCAGCAGCTTGTTAACAGGGGGTGGGAAAGGCTACACCTTC. The variable domain in full, completed from reference TRBV5-4 and TRBJ1-2, reads ETGVTQSPTHLIKTRGQQVTLRCSSQSGHNTVSWYQQALGQGPQFIFQYYREEENGRGNFPPRFSGLQFPNYSSELNVNALELDDSALYLCASSLLTGGGKGYTFGSGTRLTVV.

The CDR3 spells CASSRTVTAFF. CDR3 bases: TGTGCCAGCAGTAGGACAGTGACGGCTTTCTTT. The V and J genes are TRBV28 and TRBJ1-1, with TRBD1 as a possible D gene (6 bases). CDR1 MDHEN and CDR2 SYDVKM come from the germline V gene. The CDR3 consists of 11 residues. Trimming removed 5 bases at V and 11 bases at J, with 12 bases between. Looking up the rest from reference TRBV28 and TRBJ1-1 gives the full variable domain: DVKVTQSSRYLVKRTGEKVFLECVQDMDHENMFWYRQDPGLGLRLIYFSYDVKMKEKGDIPEGYSVSREKKERFSLILESASTNQTSMYLCASSRTVTAFFGQGTRLTVV.